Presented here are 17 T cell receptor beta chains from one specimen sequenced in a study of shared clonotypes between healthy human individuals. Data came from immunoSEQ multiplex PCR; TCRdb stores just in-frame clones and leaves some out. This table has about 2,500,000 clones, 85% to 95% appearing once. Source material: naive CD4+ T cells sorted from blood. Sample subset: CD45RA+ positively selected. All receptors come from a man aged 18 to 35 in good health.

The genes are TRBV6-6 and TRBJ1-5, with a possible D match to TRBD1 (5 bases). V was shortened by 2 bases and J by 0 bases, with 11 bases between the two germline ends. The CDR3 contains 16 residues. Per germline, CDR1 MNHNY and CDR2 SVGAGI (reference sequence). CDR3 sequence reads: CASSYLGRYSNQPQHF. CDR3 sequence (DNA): TGTGCCAGCAGTTACCTGGGACGGTATAGCAATCAGCCCCAGCATTTT.

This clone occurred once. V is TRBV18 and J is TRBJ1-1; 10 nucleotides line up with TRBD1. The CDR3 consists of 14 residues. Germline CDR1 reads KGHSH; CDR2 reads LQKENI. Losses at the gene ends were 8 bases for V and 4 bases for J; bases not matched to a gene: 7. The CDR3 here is CASAGTGVPTEAFF. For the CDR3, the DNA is TGTGCCAGCGCCGGGACAGGGGTGCCCACTGAAGCTTTCTTT.

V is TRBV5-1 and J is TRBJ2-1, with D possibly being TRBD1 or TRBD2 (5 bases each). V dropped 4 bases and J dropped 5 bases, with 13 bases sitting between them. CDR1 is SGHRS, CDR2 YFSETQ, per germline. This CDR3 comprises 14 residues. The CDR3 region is CASSPRGGHNEQFF. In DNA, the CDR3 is TGCGCCAGCAGCCCCCGGGGCGGCCACAATGAGCAGTTCTTC.

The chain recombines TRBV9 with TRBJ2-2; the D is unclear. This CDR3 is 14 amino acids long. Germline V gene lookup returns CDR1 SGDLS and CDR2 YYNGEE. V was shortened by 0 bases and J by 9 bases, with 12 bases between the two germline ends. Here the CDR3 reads CASSVALPTRELFF. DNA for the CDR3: TGTGCCAGCAGCGTAGCCCTACCGACGAGGGAGCTGTTTTTT.

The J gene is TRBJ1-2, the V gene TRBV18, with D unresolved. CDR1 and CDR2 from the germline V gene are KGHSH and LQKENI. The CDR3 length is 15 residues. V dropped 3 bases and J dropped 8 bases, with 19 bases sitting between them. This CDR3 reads CASSPADLTGWGYTF. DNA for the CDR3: TGTGCCAGCTCACCTGCGGATCTTACCGGGTGGGGCTACACCTTC. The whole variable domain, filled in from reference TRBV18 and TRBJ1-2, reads NAGVMQNPRHLVRRRGQEARLRCSPMKGHSHVYWYRQLPEEGLKFMVYLQKENIIDESGMPKERFSAEFPKEGPSILRIQQVVRGDSAAYFCASSPADLTGWGYTFGSGTRLTVV.

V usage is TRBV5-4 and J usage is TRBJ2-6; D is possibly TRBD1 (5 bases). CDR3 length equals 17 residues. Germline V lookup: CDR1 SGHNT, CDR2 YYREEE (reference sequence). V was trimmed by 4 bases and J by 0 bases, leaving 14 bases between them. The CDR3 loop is CASSLTVPGSGANVLTF. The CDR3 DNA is TGTGCCAGCAGCCTGACAGTTCCTGGCTCTGGGGCCAACGTCCTGACTTTC.

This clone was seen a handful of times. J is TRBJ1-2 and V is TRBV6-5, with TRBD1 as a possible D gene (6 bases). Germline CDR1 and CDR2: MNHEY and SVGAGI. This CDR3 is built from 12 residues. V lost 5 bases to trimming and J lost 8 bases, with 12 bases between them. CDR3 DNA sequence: TGTGCCAGCAGTGCCGCAGGGGAAGGCTACACCTTC. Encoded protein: CASSAAGEGYTF.

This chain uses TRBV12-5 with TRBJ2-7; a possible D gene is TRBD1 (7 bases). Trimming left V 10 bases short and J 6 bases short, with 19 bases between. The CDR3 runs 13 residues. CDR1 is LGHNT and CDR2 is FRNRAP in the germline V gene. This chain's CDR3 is CAKDRDFLSEQYF. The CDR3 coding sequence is TGTGCTAAAGACAGGGACTTCCTTTCCGAGCAGTACTTC. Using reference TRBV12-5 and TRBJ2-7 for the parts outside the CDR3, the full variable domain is DARVTQTPRHKVTEMGQEVTMRCQPILGHNTVFWYRQTMMQGLELLAYFRNRAPLDDSGMPKDRFSAEMPDATLATLKIQPSEPRDSAVYFCAKDRDFLSEQYFGPGTRLTVT.

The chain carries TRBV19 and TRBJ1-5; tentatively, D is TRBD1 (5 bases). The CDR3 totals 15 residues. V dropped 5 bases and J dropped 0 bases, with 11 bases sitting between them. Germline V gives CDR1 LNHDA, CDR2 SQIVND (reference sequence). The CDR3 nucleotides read TGTGCCAGTAGTTTTTTCAGGGATAGCAATCAGCCCCAGCATTTT. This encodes CASSFFRDSNQPQHF. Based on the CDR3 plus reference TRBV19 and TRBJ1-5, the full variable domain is DGGITQSPKYLFRKEGQNVTLSCEQNLNHDAMYWYRQDPGQGLRLIYYSQIVNDFQKGDIAEGYSVSREKKESFPLTVTSAQKNPTAFYLCASSFFRDSNQPQHFGDGTRLSIL.

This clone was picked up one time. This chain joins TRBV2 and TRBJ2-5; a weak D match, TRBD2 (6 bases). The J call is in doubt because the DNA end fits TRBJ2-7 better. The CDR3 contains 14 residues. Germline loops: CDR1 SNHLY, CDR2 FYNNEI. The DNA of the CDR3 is TGTGCCAGCACGGTAGCGGAGGGATTCTACGAGCAGTACTTC. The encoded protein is CASTVAEGFYEQYF.

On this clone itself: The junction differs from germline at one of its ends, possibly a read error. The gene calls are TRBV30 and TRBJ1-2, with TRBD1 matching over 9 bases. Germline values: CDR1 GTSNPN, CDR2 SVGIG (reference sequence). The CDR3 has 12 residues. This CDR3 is CAWSEGGTGHEF. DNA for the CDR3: TGTGCCTGGAGTGAGGGGGGGACAGGGCACGAGTTC.

This CDR3 reads CASSLDRGDYNEQFF. The DNA of the CDR3 is TGTGCCAGCAGCCTCGACAGGGGCGACTACAATGAGCAGTTCTTC. The V gene is TRBV2, the J gene TRBJ2-1; 8 nucleotides align to TRBD1. The CDR3 is 15 residues long. Germline V gene lookup returns CDR1 SNHLY and CDR2 FYNNEI. V lost 6 bases to trimming and J lost 3 bases; unmatched junction nucleotides: 7. The full variable domain, completed using reference TRBV2 and TRBJ2-1, is EPEVTQTPSHQVTQMGQEVILRCVPISNHLYFYWYRQILGQKVEFLVSFYNNEISEKSEIFDDQFSVERPDGSNFTLKIRSTKLEDSAMYFCASSLDRGDYNEQFFGPGTRLTVL.

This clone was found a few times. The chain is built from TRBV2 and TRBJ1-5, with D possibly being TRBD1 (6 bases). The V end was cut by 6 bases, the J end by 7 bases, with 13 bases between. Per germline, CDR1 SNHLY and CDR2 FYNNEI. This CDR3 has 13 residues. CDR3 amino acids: CASSDSGDQPQHF. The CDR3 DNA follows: TGTGCCAGCAGCGATTCAGGGGACCAGCCCCAGCATTTT.

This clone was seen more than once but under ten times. CDR3 DNA: TGTGCCAGCAGCACAGACAGGGTATACGTGAACACTGAAGCTTTCTTT. Translation gives CASSTDRVYVNTEAFF. The chain recombines TRBV11-2 with TRBJ1-1; 7 positions agree with TRBD1. Germline V CDR1 and CDR2: SGHAT, FQNNGV. The CDR3 extends over 16 amino acids. Trimming removed 5 bases from V and 0 bases from J; junction bases left unmatched: 9.

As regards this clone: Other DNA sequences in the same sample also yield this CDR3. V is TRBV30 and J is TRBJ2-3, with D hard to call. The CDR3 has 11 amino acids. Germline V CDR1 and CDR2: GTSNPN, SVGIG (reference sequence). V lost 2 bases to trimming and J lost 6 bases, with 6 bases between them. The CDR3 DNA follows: TGTGCCTGGAGTTTAGGTGATACGCAGTATTTT. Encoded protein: CAWSLGDTQYF.

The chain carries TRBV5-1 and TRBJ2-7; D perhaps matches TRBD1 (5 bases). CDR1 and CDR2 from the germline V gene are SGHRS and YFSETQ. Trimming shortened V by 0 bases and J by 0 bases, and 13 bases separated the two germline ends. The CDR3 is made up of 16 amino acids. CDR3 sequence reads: CASSLALGPSSYEQYF. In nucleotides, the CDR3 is TGCGCCAGCAGCTTGGCCTTGGGGCCAAGCTCCTACGAGCAGTACTTC. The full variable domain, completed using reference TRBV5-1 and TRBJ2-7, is KAGVTQTPRYLIKTRGQQVTLSCSPISGHRSVSWYQQTPGQGLQFLFEYFSETQRNKGNFPGRFSGRQFSNSRSEMNVSTLELGDSALYLCASSLALGPSSYEQYFGPGTRLTVT.

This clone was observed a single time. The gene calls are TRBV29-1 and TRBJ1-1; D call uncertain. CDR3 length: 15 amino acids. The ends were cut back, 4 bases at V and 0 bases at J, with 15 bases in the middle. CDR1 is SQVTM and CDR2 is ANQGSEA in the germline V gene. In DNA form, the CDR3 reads TGCAGCGTTGGATCGGTGGGATCGGTGAACACTGAAGCTTTCTTT. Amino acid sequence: CSVGSVGSVNTEAFF.